Detailed here is one TCR beta chain. In its sample, this clonotype was seen many times. There is no known antigen for this receptor. No base quality information exists; no much larger clone differs at one position. Hyperthyroidism was defined as stable when no progression to ophthalmopathy occurred within 18 months of follow-up. Patients with hyperthyroidism were aged 18 to 65 years, had been newly diagnosed, and had a disease duration of less than 2 months. Patients with other autoimmune diseases, uncontrolled infections, pregnancy or lactation were excluded. Clinical symptoms, serum thyroxine, TRAb, thyroid ultrasound and orbital computed tomography formed the basis of the diagnosis. Ficoll-Paque density gradient centrifugation was used to isolate PBMCs from 10 ml of fresh peripheral blood. Trizol reagent was used to extract the total RNA, and its quality was then checked on an Agilent 2100 Bioanalyzer.

The source of the sample is a study of Graves' ophthalmopathy and Graves' hyperthyroidism (dated by TCRdb to between 2017 and 2018). With respect to the entire study: Peripheral blood was collected at initial diagnosis, before any treatment. TCR beta repertoire signatures were used to distinguish Graves' ophthalmopathy from Graves' hyperthyroidism and to predict progression to ophthalmopathy. In total, 135 blood samples were TCR-sequenced: some 40 ophthalmopathy, some 75 hyperthyroidism and some 17 hyperthyroidism-to-ophthalmopathy patients. To explore V-J signatures distinguishing ophthalmopathy from hyperthyroidism, a discovery set of 100 or so patients (fewer than 45 ophthalmopathy, about 57 stable hyperthyroidism) was enrolled. An independent validation cohort was composed of 18 hyperthyroidism patients and approximately 15 patients who later progressed from hyperthyroidism to ophthalmopathy. In five to seven hyperthyroidism patients, T-cell repertoires of thyroid tissue and blood were compared. After sampling, hyperthyroidism patients received methimazole starting at 30 mg daily, and ophthalmopathy patients received high-dose intravenous methylprednisolone. What the research found in general, with its limitations: Most of the expanded thyroid clonotypes with a frequency above 0.001 were also detected in blood, and it was suggested that the thyroid immune response may be reflected by blood repertoires. In validation, the model predicted ophthalmopathy progression with about 71% sensitivity and roughly 72% specificity; about a dozen predicted patients were CT-confirmed with GO in a median of about 6.2 months. Ophthalmopathy was separated from stable hyperthyroidism by the 13-signature model with just under 90% sensitivity and less than 82% specificity in cross-validation and with 80%/75% in the test set. No statistical method was used to set the sample size in advance, and the investigators knew which group each participant was assigned to.

Reading from cysteine to phenylalanine, the CDR3 counts 16 amino acids. The retained sequence is limited to the CDR3, 48 bases, with the frame set at the first base. Ends trimmed: V by 7 bases, J by 6 bases; bases unmatched to a gene: 11. CDR1 and CDR2, per the germline V gene, are MNHEY and SVGEGT. For repertoire sequencing, TCR beta CDR3 regions were amplified from RNA transcripts. A first-round RT-PCR used HTBI primers with the Qiagen OneStep RT-PCR kit, followed by a second-round multiplex PCR, size selection and purification. The libraries underwent paired-end sequencing with 100 bp reads on an Illumina HiSeq2000. Per the original workflow: SOAPnuke was used to process the reads, removing any read that contained adapters or uncalled bases, had a mean Phred below 15, or lacked an exact match to the constant primer or identifier. High-quality paired reads were merged with COPE v1.2.5. Each unique nucleotide sequence was defined as a clonotype, and clonotypes were aligned to IMGT TRB V, D and J references with MiTCR v1.1. The analysis was limited to V-J combinations with a frequency above 0.0001, which together covered 99.2% of repertoires. A TCR clonal expansion and chaos score per V-J combination was defined as the ratio of F50 clonal expansion to chaos observed in the TCRdist matrix. Welch's t-statistics and random forest were used to reduce the features to 10 to 15 V-J combinations, which were then used as input to a naive Bayes classifier. The Morisita-Horn index was used to measure how similar the thyroid and blood repertoires were. TCRdb redid the processing of the public reads, applying fastp at Q25 and MiXCR, and retained in-frame beta chains. Each entry is one CDR3 protein sequence, shown with its most common DNA and genes. TCRdb, not the authors, supplied the V and J calls. Across this sample there are tens of thousands of distinct CDR3 sequences, with about 50% seen only once. The biggest ten clones account for roughly 24% of the sample.

The V gene is TRBV6-2 or TRBV6-3 and the J gene is TRBJ1-5, with 11 bases in between that match TRBD1. The sample was peripheral blood. The receptor was isolated from an adult woman with stable Graves' hyperthyroidism. The CDR3 sequence is CASTGGGTGGIQPQHF. The DNA is TGTGCCAGCACCGGCGGGGGGACAGGGGGGATTCAGCCCCAGCATTTT.